The 10 T cell receptor beta chains below were found in one sample sequenced in a study of control samples from healthy donors and cancer patients. Using immunoSEQ multiplex PCR, the repertoire was profiled, and TCRdb retains in-frame clones only, with some absent. The profile shows 55,000 to 90,000 clones, over 70% of them singletons. Material: blood. The receptors were gathered from a man in his fifties in good health.

J is TRBJ1-3 and V is TRBV7-8; D may be TRBD1 (6 bases). The germline gives CDR1 SGHVS, CDR2 FQNEAQ. The CDR3 is 20 amino acids. V dropped 1 base and J dropped 4 bases, with 26 bases sitting between them. CDR3 loop: CASSLDLWAGENRVGNTIYF. CDR3 sequence (DNA): TGTGCCAGCAGCTTAGATCTTTGGGCAGGGGAGAATCGAGTGGGAAACACCATATATTTT.

The rearrangement joins TRBV5-1 to TRBJ2-5; 7 bases map to TRBD1. The CDR3 has 14 amino acids. The J segment lost 10 bases and the V segment lost 2 bases, leaving 11 bases of the junction unmatched. Looked up from germline, CDR1 is SGHRS and CDR2 is YFSETQ. CDR3 in amino acids: CASSFQGDRWVQYF. The CDR3 coding sequence is TGCGCCAGCAGCTTCCAGGGGGACCGCTGGGTCCAGTACTTC.

The rearrangement uses TRBV25-1 and TRBJ1-3; the match to TRBD1 covers 9 bases. The CDR3 loop spans 12 amino acids. After removal of 10 bases from V and 4 bases from J, the junction contained 2 bases not matched to a gene. Germline V gene data show CDR1 as MGHDK and CDR2 as SYGVNS. The CDR3 region is CATGQGGNTIYF. The CDR3, as DNA: TGTGCCACCGGACAGGGGGGAAACACCATATATTTT.

The chain recombines TRBV5-1 with TRBJ2-1; tentatively, D is TRBD1 (5 bases). Germline V CDR1 and CDR2: SGHRS, YFSETQ. There are 14 residues in the CDR3. V shed 0 bases and J shed 2 bases, with 6 bases lying between them. The CDR3 sequence: CASSLEGTYNEQFF. CDR3 bases: TGCGCCAGCAGCTTGGAGGGGACCTACAATGAGCAGTTCTTC.

This clone was seen a few times. The genes are TRBV9 and TRBJ1-6; no clear D. The V gene lost 1 base and the J gene lost 7 bases, with 3 bases spanning the gap. Germline V gene lookup returns CDR1 SGDLS and CDR2 YYNGEE. The CDR3 runs to 12 residues. The CDR3 nucleotides are TGTGCCAGCAGCGTACAAAATTCACCCCTCCACTTT. Translating it yields CASSVQNSPLHF.

J is TRBJ1-6 and V is TRBV10-2, with 8 bases that match TRBD1. The CDR3 is 15 residues long. V gave up 4 bases and J gave up 5 bases; unmatched junction bases: 4. CDR1 is WSHSY, CDR2 SAAADI, per germline. CDR3 amino acids: CASSGDRLNNSPLHF. The CDR3 DNA follows: TGCGCCAGCAGTGGGGACAGGCTTAATAATTCACCCCTCCACTTT.

The chain couples TRBV11-3 to TRBJ1-2, with 7 bases lining up with TRBD1. The CDR3 spans 13 residues. Germline V gene sequence: CDR1 SGHNT, CDR2 YENEEA. After removal of 0 bases from V and 6 bases from J, the junction contained 1 base not matched to a gene. The CDR3 reads CASSLEQGNGYTF. The CDR3 nucleotides are TGTGCCAGCAGCTTAGAACAGGGGAATGGCTACACCTTC.

This rearrangement joins TRBV12-3 or TRBV12-4 to TRBJ1-2; unclear D gene. The CDR3 covers 12 residues. Trimming pared 4 bases from V and 2 bases from J, leaving 5 bases between. The CDR3 DNA sequence: TGTGCCAGCAGTTCGATGAACTATGGCTACACCTTC. This codes for CASSSMNYGYTF.

This clone was observed once. The chain recombines TRBV4-1 with TRBJ1-1; no firm D call. Between the trimmed V and J ends, which lost 1 base and 8 bases, there was a span of 14 bases. The length of the CDR3 is 14 residues. Germline CDR1 is MGHRA and CDR2 is YSYEKL. Here the CDR3 reads CASSQVPTSGEAFF. CDR3 nucleotide sequence: TGCGCCAGCAGCCAAGTCCCCACATCAGGAGAAGCTTTCTTT.

This chain connects TRBV9 to TRBJ1-2; maybe TRBD1 (5 bases). The CDR3 consists of 16 residues. The germline CDR1 and CDR2 sequences are SGDLS and YYNGEE. Trimming pared 0 bases from V and 4 bases from J, leaving 16 bases between. The CDR3 DNA reads TGTGCCAGCAGCGTAGGCCGGGAGGGGTACTCCTATGGCTACACCTTC. It encodes CASSVGREGYSYGYTF.